This T cell receptor (beta chain) was sequenced during a study of control samples from healthy donors and cancer patients. Per the germline V gene, CDR1 is SGHTA and CDR2 is FQGNSA. There are 17 residues in the CDR3. J was trimmed by 0 bases and V by 4 bases; bases with no gene match: 8. Profiling relied on immunoSEQ multiplex PCR, and the TCRdb table lists in-frame clones only, not all of them. Among about 71,000 clones listed, roughly nine tenths were seen once. What was sequenced was PBMCs. The gene calls are TRBV7-2 and TRBJ2-2; 7 bases map to TRBD1. The receptor comes from a man in his 60s with lung cancer. The CDR3: CASSSQTGVANTGELFF. The CDR3 DNA follows: TGTGCCAGCAGCTCACAAACAGGGGTTGCGAACACCGGGGAGCTGTTTTTT.